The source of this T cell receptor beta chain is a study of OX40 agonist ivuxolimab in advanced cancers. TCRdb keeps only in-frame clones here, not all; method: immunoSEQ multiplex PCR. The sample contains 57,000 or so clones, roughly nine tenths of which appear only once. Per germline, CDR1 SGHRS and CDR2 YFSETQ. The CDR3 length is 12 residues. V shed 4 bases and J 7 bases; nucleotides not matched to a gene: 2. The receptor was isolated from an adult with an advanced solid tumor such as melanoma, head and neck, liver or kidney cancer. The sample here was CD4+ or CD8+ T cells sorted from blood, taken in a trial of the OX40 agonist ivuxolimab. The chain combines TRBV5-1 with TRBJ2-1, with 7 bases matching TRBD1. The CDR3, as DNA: TGCGCCAGCAGCCTACAGGGGAATGAGCAGTTCTTC. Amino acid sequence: CASSLQGNEQFF.